These 10 T cell receptor beta chains share one sample of origin, sequenced in a study of blood T cell repertoires in COVID-19. This table comes from immunoSEQ multiplex PCR, and its TCRdb copy is limited to in-frame clones, with some not included. Of 200,000 to 250,000 clones in the sample, around 83% were seen once. Specimen: peripheral blood. Receptor source: a man aged 35-49 years with acute or convalescent COVID-19.

The V call is TRBV27, the J call TRBJ1-3, with 9 bases identical to TRBD1. Trimming at V came to 8 bases and at J to 4 bases, leaving 3 bases not matched to a gene. CDR3 size: 13 residues. Germline CDR1 is MNHEY and CDR2 is SMNVEV (reference sequence). The DNA of the CDR3 is TGTGCCAGCGGACAGGGGCAAGGAAACACCATATATTTT. Protein product: CASGQGQGNTIYF.

The CDR3 region has the DNA TGTGCCAGCAGCTTAGTCAGCTCACCTTTTCTAGGGGCAGATACGCAGTATTTT. Amino acids: CASSLVSSPFLGADTQYF. The rearrangement uses TRBV7-2 and TRBJ2-3; tentative D call: TRBD1 (5 bases). The germline CDR1 and CDR2 sequences are SGHTA and FQGNSA. Trimming took 1 base from V and 4 from J, leaving 21 bases between them. This CDR3 comprises 18 residues.

This clone occurred a few times. This chain links TRBV7-6 with TRBJ2-2, with 8 bases identical to TRBD2. Germline values: CDR1 SGHVS, CDR2 FNYEAQ. With 5 bases clipped from V and 4 bases from J, the junction kept 9 bases outside the gene matches. This CDR3 is built from 16 residues. This CDR3 reads CASSRPGGGFTGELFF. The CDR3 DNA follows: TGTGCCAGCAGCCGTCCCGGCGGGGGGTTCACCGGGGAGCTGTTTTTT.

The J gene is TRBJ2-1, the V gene TRBV6-5, with 7 positions matching TRBD2. The V segment lost 6 bases and the J segment 0 bases; nucleotides outside the gene matches: 5. CDR1 and CDR2 (germline): MNHEY, SVGAGI. The CDR3 covers 15 residues. For the CDR3, the DNA is TGTGCCAGCAGGCGGGAGTATAGCTCCTACAATGAGCAGTTCTTC. This encodes CASRREYSSYNEQFF.

This rearrangement joins TRBV7-6 to TRBJ2-3; 9 bases are a match to TRBD2. Germline V gene sequence: CDR1 SGHVS, CDR2 FNYEAQ. There are 17 residues in the CDR3. Trimming cost V 0 bases and J 3 bases; bases outside gene matches: 7. DNA for the CDR3: TGTGCCAGCAGCTTAGCGCGTATTAGCGGGGGTACAGATACGCAGTATTTT. It codes for CASSLARISGGTDTQYF.

The chain links TRBV4-2 to TRBJ2-1, with 12 positions matching TRBD2. V was pared by 0 bases and J by 6 bases, with 3 bases of the junction left unmatched. The CDR3 has 16 residues. The V gene's germline CDR1 is LGHNA and CDR2 YNFKEQ. The CDR3 coding sequence is TGTGCCAGCAGCCAAGAAGGACTAGCGGGGCTCAATGAGCAGTTCTTC. Translated: CASSQEGLAGLNEQFF.

This clone was counted between two and nine times. The J gene is TRBJ1-6, the V gene TRBV27, with D unclear. Germline V gene sequence: CDR1 MNHEY, CDR2 SMNVEV (reference sequence). With 2 bases removed from V and 10 bases from J, the gap between germline ends came to 12 bases. The CDR3 runs to 14 residues. For the CDR3, the DNA is TGTGCCAGCAGTTTAACCAACCGAGGATCACCCCTCCACTTT. Its protein is CASSLTNRGSPLHF.

This chain connects TRBV5-1 to TRBJ1-1; D may be TRBD1 (6 bases). The V end lost 3 bases, the J end lost 3 bases, and 6 bases lay between the germline ends. CDR1 is SGHRS, CDR2 YFSETQ, per germline. The CDR3 has 12 amino acids. The CDR3 bases are TGCGCCAGCAGCTGGGGGCACACTGAAGCTTTCTTT. It is translated as CASSWGHTEAFF.

The rearrangement links TRBV6-5 to TRBJ2-5; D is perhaps TRBD2 (6 bases). V was clipped by 0 bases and J by 5 bases, with 13 bases between them. Germline CDR1 reads MNHEY; CDR2 reads SVGAGI. The CDR3 totals 15 residues. The CDR3 sequence is CASSYSEEGRETQYF. The CDR3 DNA reads TGTGCCAGCAGTTACTCGGAGGAGGGCCGGGAGACCCAGTACTTC.

The DNA of the CDR3 is TGTGCCAGCACGGTAGGGGTGAACACTGAAGCTTTCTTT. This gives the protein CASTVGVNTEAFF. The chain is built from TRBV12-3 or TRBV12-4 and TRBJ1-1; the D gene is possibly TRBD1 (5 bases). V dropped 7 bases and J dropped 0 bases, with 9 bases sitting between them. The CDR3 has 13 residues.